The 25 T cell receptor beta chains given below trace back to one sample, sequenced in a study of graft-versus-host responses after intestinal transplantation. Using immunoSEQ multiplex PCR, the repertoire was profiled, and TCRdb retains in-frame clones only, with some absent. Among roughly 120,000 clones listed, approximately 90% were seen once. Antigens for these TCRs are unknown. This specimen was unstimulated CD4+ T cells sorted from spleen or lymph node cells, taken before transplant. The receptors come from a human donor who was the organ donor for an intestinal transplant.

The chain recombines TRBV25-1 with TRBJ1-5; 8 bases map to TRBD1. CDR1 is MGHDK and CDR2 is SYGVNS in the germline V gene. Unmatched junction bases numbered 5, after V lost 5 bases and J lost 5 bases. The CDR3 runs to 14 residues. The CDR3 nucleotides read TGTGCCAGCAGTTCGGACAGGGAGCATCAGCCCCAGCATTTT. Encoded protein: CASSSDREHQPQHF.

This clone was seen once. The V gene is TRBV2, the J gene TRBJ1-1; maybe TRBD1 (5 bases). Germline values: CDR1 SNHLY, CDR2 FYNNEI. This CDR3 spans 14 amino acids. Deletions cut 6 bases from V and 0 bases from J, with 11 bases between. The CDR3 region is CASSLRTLNTEAFF. DNA for the CDR3: TGTGCCAGCAGCTTGAGGACATTGAACACTGAAGCTTTCTTT.

CDR3 in amino acids: CASADWGANTEAFF. CDR3 nucleotides: TGTGCCAGCGCTGATTGGGGGGCGAACACTGAAGCTTTCTTT. The chain couples TRBV6-6 to TRBJ1-1, with D maybe TRBD1 (6 bases). V dropped 8 bases and J dropped 1 base, with 14 bases sitting between them. This CDR3 is built from 14 residues. Germline CDR1 MNHNY, CDR2 SVGAGI (reference sequence).

The chain is built from TRBV5-1 and TRBJ2-2; D might be TRBD1 (5 bases). The germline CDR1 and CDR2 sequences are SGHRS and YFSETQ. V lost 0 bases and J 4 bases, leaving 13 bases between the germline ends. This CDR3 comprises 16 residues. CDR3 protein: CASSLEGPPFTGELFF. CDR3 nucleotide sequence: TGCGCCAGCAGCTTGGAGGGGCCGCCGTTCACCGGGGAGCTGTTTTTT.

J is TRBJ1-5 and V is TRBV19; no definite D call. The CDR3 has 17 residues. V lost 5 bases, J lost 0 bases, and 17 bases lay in between. CDR1 is LNHDA, CDR2 SQIVND, per germline (reference sequence). CDR3 loop: CASSPTPTPYSNQPQHF. The CDR3 bases are TGTGCCAGTAGTCCCACACCTACACCATATAGCAATCAGCCCCAGCATTTT.

The V and J genes are TRBV28 and TRBJ2-1, with 10 bases lining up with TRBD2. The germline V gene has CDR1 MDHEN and CDR2 SYDVKM. V lost 2 bases and J lost 12; bases outside the gene matches: 19. The CDR3 runs 18 residues. DNA for the CDR3: TGTGCCAGCAGTTTAGGTCCCAAACTAGCGGGGCTGAACCCGGGGCAGTTCTTC. This translates into CASSLGPKLAGLNPGQFF. The full variable domain, rest sourced from reference TRBV28 and TRBJ2-1, is DVKVTQSSRYLVKRTGEKVFLECVQDMDHENMFWYRQDPGLGLRLIYFSYDVKMKEKGDIPEGYSVSREKKERFSLILESASTNQTSMYLCASSLGPKLAGLNPGQFFGPGTRLTVL.

V usage is TRBV6-6 and J usage is TRBJ2-1; D is unclear. Germline V gene sequence: CDR1 MNHNY, CDR2 SVGAGI (reference sequence). V gave up 2 bases and J gave up 8 bases, with 7 bases separating them. The CDR3 is 12 amino acids. CDR3 in amino acids: CASSYAPYEQFF. CDR3 in DNA: TGTGCCAGCAGTTACGCCCCCTATGAGCAGTTCTTC.

With respect to this clone: One end of the junction varies from germline; a read error may be responsible. V gene TRBV10-3 combines with J gene TRBJ2-1; the match to TRBD2 covers 7 bases. The CDR3 runs 12 residues. The germline CDR1 and CDR2 sequences are ENHRY and SYGVKD. For the CDR3, the DNA is TGTGCCATCAGTGGGGACTACGATGAGCAGTTCTTC. As protein: CAISGDYDEQFF.

V and J are TRBV7-2 and TRBJ1-1; 7 nucleotides agree with TRBD1. The germline V gene encodes CDR1 SGHTA and CDR2 FQGNSA. The CDR3 has 16 residues. With 5 bases clipped from V and 1 base from J, the junction kept 10 bases outside the gene matches. This CDR3 reads CASSPQAGQSNTEAFF. Here the CDR3 DNA reads TGTGCCAGCAGCCCCCAAGCGGGACAGTCGAACACTGAAGCTTTCTTT.

The genes are TRBV10-3 and TRBJ2-5; 8 positions match TRBD2. CDR3 length equals 12 residues. J lost 4 bases, V lost 10 bases, and 5 bases had no gene match. Germline-derived CDR1 and CDR2 are ENHRY and SYGVKD. CDR3 DNA sequence: TGTGCCACTTCAGCGGGAGTAGAGACCCAGTACTTC. Amino acid sequence: CATSAGVETQYF.

The chain joins TRBV29-1 to TRBJ2-1; possibly TRBD2 for D (6 bases). Germline V gene data show CDR1 as SQVTM and CDR2 as ANQGSEA. The V and J ends lost 3 bases and 8 bases respectively, with 11 bases between them. The CDR3 consists of 12 residues. The CDR3 protein is CSVDPGLDEQFF. The CDR3, as DNA: TGCAGCGTTGACCCGGGACTGGATGAGCAGTTCTTC.

The chain recombines TRBV30 with TRBJ2-7; possible D gene TRBD2, 6 bases. Germline V gene data show CDR1 as GTSNPN and CDR2 as SVGIG (reference sequence). This CDR3 region has 12 residues. V lost 0 bases and J 4 bases, leaving 7 bases between the germline ends. In DNA form, the CDR3 reads TGTGCCTGGAGTGTACGGGGGTACGAGCAGTACTTC. It is translated as CAWSVRGYEQYF.

V is TRBV4-2 and J is TRBJ2-7; either TRBD1 or TRBD2 may fit D (5 bases each). Trimming took 8 bases from V and 0 from J, leaving 14 bases between them. This CDR3 has 14 amino acids. Germline V gives CDR1 LGHNA, CDR2 YNFKEQ. The CDR3 DNA follows: TGTGCCAGCGGACGGGACGGTCTCTCCTACGAGCAGTACTTC. Its protein is CASGRDGLSYEQYF.

The chain combines TRBV6-6 with TRBJ2-1; the match to TRBD1 covers 8 bases. The CDR3 has 13 residues. After removal of 5 bases from V and 7 bases from J, the junction contained 4 bases not matched to a gene. The germline V gene has CDR1 MNHNY and CDR2 SVGAGI (reference sequence). This chain's CDR3 is CASSGQGWNEQFF. CDR3 DNA: TGTGCCAGCAGTGGACAGGGTTGGAATGAGCAGTTCTTC.

The chain carries TRBV15 and TRBJ2-3, with no clear D. The CDR3 totals 16 residues. The V end was cut by 5 bases, the J end by 0 bases, with 15 bases between. CDR1 LNHNV and CDR2 YYDKDF come from the germline V gene (reference sequence). The CDR3 is CATSSRPYKSTDTQYF. CDR3 DNA: TGTGCCACCAGCTCAAGGCCCTATAAAAGCACAGATACGCAGTATTTT.

The chain combines TRBV5-1 with TRBJ2-5; 16 bases are a match to TRBD2. Germline CDR1 is SGHRS and CDR2 is YFSETQ. Losses at the gene ends were 5 bases for V and 4 bases for J; bases not matched to a gene: 8. The CDR3 covers 17 residues. The CDR3: CASSSGTSGRAGETQYF. The CDR3 bases are TGCGCCAGCAGTTCCGGGACTAGCGGGAGGGCCGGAGAGACCCAGTACTTC.

V usage is TRBV29-1 and J usage is TRBJ1-4; the D gene is possibly TRBD1 (5 bases). The length of the CDR3 is 13 residues. Trimming took 7 bases from V and 5 from J, leaving 14 bases between them. Looked up from germline, CDR1 is SQVTM and CDR2 is ANQGSEA. The CDR3 loop is CSASDRSNEKLFF. CDR3 coding DNA: TGCAGCGCCAGCGACAGATCCAATGAAAAACTGTTTTTT.

The table lists this clone with a few counts. This sequence joins TRBV10-3 and TRBJ1-4, with D unresolved. The germline V and J ends were trimmed by 0 bases and 8 bases, with 16 bases remaining between them. This CDR3 has 16 residues. Looked up from germline, CDR1 is ENHRY and CDR2 is SYGVKD. CDR3 residues: CAISESSSIRGEKLFF. The CDR3 region has the DNA TGTGCCATCAGTGAGTCCTCCTCTATTCGAGGGGAAAAACTGTTTTTT.

CDR3 protein: CASSPPPGARPYEQYF. Here the CDR3 DNA reads TGCGCCAGCAGCCCCCCCCCAGGGGCCCGCCCTTACGAGCAGTACTTC. This chain links TRBV4-1 with TRBJ2-7, with D perhaps TRBD1 (6 bases). The V gene lost 4 bases and the J gene lost 4 bases, with 20 bases spanning the gap. The CDR3 runs 16 residues. The germline V gene encodes CDR1 MGHRA and CDR2 YSYEKL.

The chain links TRBV7-9 to TRBJ2-1, with D perhaps matching TRBD1 (5 bases). Germline CDR1 is SEHNR and CDR2 is FQNEAQ (reference sequence). The CDR3 has 13 residues. The V end was cut by 0 bases, the J end by 6 bases, with 6 bases between. The CDR3 bases are TGTGCCAGCAGCTTAGCAGGGGTCAATGAGCAGTTCTTC. It yields the protein CASSLAGVNEQFF.

The V and J genes are TRBV5-6 and TRBJ2-5; 9 bases fit TRBD1. Trimming removed 0 bases from V and 6 bases from J; junction bases left unmatched: 9. Germline CDR1 SGHDT, CDR2 YYEEEE. There are 16 residues in the CDR3. The DNA of the CDR3 is TGTGCCAGCAGCTTGGGGGGGACCGGGACAGGGAAGACCCAGTACTTC. It encodes CASSLGGTGTGKTQYF.

V usage is TRBV5-1 and J usage is TRBJ2-7; TRBD1 matches at 9 bases. Trimming took 2 bases from V and 5 from J; bases not matched to a gene: 5. Per germline, CDR1 SGHRS and CDR2 YFSETQ. The length of the CDR3 is 14 residues. Here the CDR3 DNA reads TGCGCCAGCAGCTTCGGGGACAGGGTCCACGAGCAGTACTTC. It encodes CASSFGDRVHEQYF. The variable domain in full, completed from reference TRBV5-1 and TRBJ2-7, reads KAGVTQTPRYLIKTRGQQVTLSCSPISGHRSVSWYQQTPGQGLQFLFEYFSETQRNKGNFPGRFSGRQFSNSRSEMNVSTLELGDSALYLCASSFGDRVHEQYFGPGTRLTVT.

The rearrangement links TRBV5-1 to TRBJ2-3; D is unclear. The CDR3 covers 14 residues. The V gene lost 0 bases and the J gene lost 1 base, with 6 bases spanning the gap. Germline CDR1 and CDR2: SGHRS and YFSETQ. Here the CDR3 reads CASSLVPGTDTQYF. In nucleotides, the CDR3 is TGCGCCAGCAGCTTGGTACCGGGCACAGATACGCAGTATTTT.

The sample holds a few counts of this clone. The chain uses TRBV5-4 and TRBJ2-5; a weak D match, TRBD2 (6 bases). Germline CDR1 reads SGHNT; CDR2 reads YYREEE (reference sequence). V lost 4 bases to trimming and J lost 0 bases, with 10 bases between them. This CDR3 region has 14 residues. In nucleotides, the CDR3 is TGTGCCAGCAGCGCGGGATCGTACCAAGAGACCCAGTACTTC. Its translation is CASSAGSYQETQYF.

In DNA form, the CDR3 reads TGCGCCAGCAGCTGGGCCCGGGACGGAAATAATTCACCCCTCCACTTT. Protein product: CASSWARDGNNSPLHF. The rearrangement uses TRBV5-1 and TRBJ1-6, with D perhaps matching TRBD1 (5 bases). Germline CDR1 and CDR2: SGHRS and YFSETQ. This CDR3 contains 16 residues. V shed 3 bases and J shed 5 bases, with 15 bases lying between them. Complete variable domain (other parts from reference TRBV5-1 and TRBJ1-6): KAGVTQTPRYLIKTRGQQVTLSCSPISGHRSVSWYQQTPGQGLQFLFEYFSETQRNKGNFPGRFSGRQFSNSRSEMNVSTLELGDSALYLCASSWARDGNNSPLHFGNGTRLTVT.